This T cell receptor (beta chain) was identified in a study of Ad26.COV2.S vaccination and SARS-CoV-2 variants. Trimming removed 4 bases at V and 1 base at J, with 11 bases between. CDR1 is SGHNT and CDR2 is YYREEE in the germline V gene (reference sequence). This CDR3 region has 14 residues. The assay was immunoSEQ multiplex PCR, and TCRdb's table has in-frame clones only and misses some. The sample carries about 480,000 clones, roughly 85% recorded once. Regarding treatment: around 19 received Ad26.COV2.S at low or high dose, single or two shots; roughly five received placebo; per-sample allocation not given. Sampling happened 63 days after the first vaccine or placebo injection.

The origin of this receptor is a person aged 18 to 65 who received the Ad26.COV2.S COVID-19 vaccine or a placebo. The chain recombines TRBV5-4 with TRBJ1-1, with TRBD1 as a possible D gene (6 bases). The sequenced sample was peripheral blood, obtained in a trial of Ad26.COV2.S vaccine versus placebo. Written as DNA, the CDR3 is TGTGCCAGCAGCATGACAGGCCGGAACACTGAAGCTTTCTTT. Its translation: CASSMTGRNTEAFF.